This T cell receptor beta chain was sequenced during a study of T cell responses to AZD1222 COVID-19 vaccine. This CDR3 spans 15 amino acids. The V gene's germline CDR1 is SGHDN and CDR2 FVKESK. Trimming shortened V by 0 bases and J by 4 bases, and 9 bases separated the two germline ends. Using immunoSEQ multiplex PCR, the repertoire was profiled, and TCRdb retains in-frame clones only, with some absent. The sample comprises about 120,000 clones, roughly 82% of which are singletons, and about 27% rests with the top ten. The sequenced sample was peripheral blood, obtained 28 days after the second AZD1222 dose. The receptor was derived from an adult who received the AZD1222 COVID-19 vaccine. The chain recombines TRBV14 with TRBJ1-4; D gene unclear. This CDR3 is CASSQDTGYNEKLFF. In nucleotides, the CDR3 is TGTGCCAGCAGCCAAGATACCGGTTATAATGAAAAACTGTTTTTT.